The sequence of this T cell receptor beta chain was determined in a study of cytomegalovirus exposure and HLA in healthy donors. A remark on this clone: Its antigen is unknown.

The study's findings and limits: Analyzed later, association rates of TCRs varied across HLA loci, with DRB1 most and HLA-C fewest. It has been reported that TCR beta sequences accurately predicted the HLA-A and HLA-B alleles of most subjects. The listing of 150 or so TCR beta chains classed them as cytomegalovirus-associated. Analysis performed later found roughly 17,000 TCR beta sequences associated with HLA alleles at 0.05 false discovery rate.

Vbeta (60) and Jbeta (13) primers were used in the PCR. TCRdb's copy holds only in-frame clones and misses some; the assay was immunoSEQ multiplex PCR. The data contain about 150,000 clones, roughly 68% of them singletons. CDR3 length: 16 residues. Germline values: CDR1 MNHNS, CDR2 SASEGT. Trimming took 2 bases from V and 6 from J; bases not matched to a gene: 9. The chain couples TRBV6-1 to TRBJ2-7, with 11 bases identical to TRBD2. The source material was PBMCs. This clonotype originated in a man in his sixties in good health and CMV-seronegative. CDR3 DNA sequence: TGTGCCAGCAGTGAACTGCCGGGACTAGCGGTCTCCGAGCAGTACTTC. This sequence encodes CASSELPGLAVSEQYF.